Listed below are T cell receptor beta chains from one sample, sequenced in a study of T cells in Graves' hyperthyroidism and ophthalmopathy. TCRdb analysed the multiplex PCR reads with MiXCR anew, one entry per CDR3 protein. The sample holds under 200,000 distinct CDR3 sequences, less than 10% seen once. Material: blood. The source of these receptors is a young woman with Graves' hyperthyroidism that later progressed to Graves' ophthalmopathy. CDR3s include the opening cysteine and the closing phenylalanine or tryptophan. Each record gives: V gene, J gene, D gene, clone size, CDR3 DNA, CDR3 protein. The D gene is left open where the match is weak. Where a row states a size, it is once, few, many or the class of an expanded clone; other rows omit it.

>TRBV9|TRBJ2-3|.|many
TGTGCCAGCAGCGCTGCGGGCAGCACAGATACGCAGTATTTT
CASSAAGSTDTQYF
>TRBV5-6|TRBJ2-5|.|many
TGTGCCAGCAGCTTTGAGGGGCTCCGGGTTCCCCAGTACTTC
CASSFEGLRVPQYF
>TRBV5-1|TRBJ2-7|TRBD2|many
TGCGCCAGCAGCTTGTATTCCGCGGGAGGGCAATACGAGCAGTACTTC
CASSLYSAGGQYEQYF
>TRBV30|TRBJ1-2|.|many
TGTGCCTGGAGTGAGATACCGAGAATCGGGACGACATATGGCTACACCTTC
CAWSEIPRIGTTYGYTF
>TRBV2|TRBJ1-5|.|many
TGTGCCAGCAGATCAGCGGGGGGGCTAGGCAATCAGCCCCAGCATTTT
CASRSAGGLGNQPQHF
>TRBV6-2/TRBV6-3|TRBJ2-7|.|.
TGTGCCGGCAGTTACTCGAGCTTTGGGGGGGGCTTGGAGCAGTACTTC
CAGSYSSFGGGLEQYF
>TRBV20-1|TRBJ2-5|.|.
TGCAGTGCTACCCAGGGGCTATTCCAAGAGACCCAGTACTTC
CSATQGLFQETQYF
>TRBV7-2|TRBJ1-3|.|many
TGTGCCAGCAGCTTAATTTGGGGTTCCGGAAACACCATATATTTT
CASSLIWGSGNTIYF
>TRBV12-3/TRBV12-4|TRBJ2-1|TRBD1|.
TGTGCCAGCAGTTTAGGGACAGGGGGCCACAATGAGCAGTTCTTC
CASSLGTGGHNEQFF
>TRBV9|TRBJ1-1|.|many
TGTGCCAGCAGCGCCCTAGGATGGGCAGGCCCTGAAGCTTTCTTT
CASSALGWAGPEAFF
>TRBV11-2|TRBJ2-3|.|many
TGTGCCAGCACCCAGTTGGGCACTAGCACAGATACGCAGTATTTT
CASTQLGTSTDTQYF
>TRBV20-1|TRBJ1-2|.|many
TGCAGTGCCTCCAGGCTGGGTGGCTACACCTTC
CSASRLGGYTF
>TRBV20-1|TRBJ2-5|TRBD1|many
TGCAGTGCTCGAAACAGGGGCCCGGGATGGACCCAGTACTTC
CSARNRGPGWTQYF
>TRBV7-9|TRBJ2-4|TRBD2|many
TGTGCCAGCAGCTTAGAGGGAGGGAAAAACATTCAGTACTTC
CASSLEGGKNIQYF
>TRBV20-1|TRBJ1-2|.|.
TGCAATGCCCTACCGTCCCTCCTTGGAGAGTATGGCTACACCTTC
CNALPSLLGEYGYTF